This TCR beta chain was obtained from a study of sequential checkpoint blockade in melanoma. For the study at large: Patients were randomized 1:1 to nivolumab-then-ipilimumab or ipilimumab-then-nivolumab first-line. After both sequences, patients received maintenance nivolumab.

Treatment defined: randomized to nivolumab then ipilimumab (arm A) or the reverse (arm B). None of the patients previously received DNA-damaging chemotherapy. PBMC sorting kept live CD3+CD8+ cells without CD19 or CD56. TCRdb's copy holds only in-frame clones and misses some; the assay was immunoSEQ multiplex PCR. The data show about 10,000 clones, approximately 73% seen once. Only a few counts were recorded for this clone. The germline V gene encodes CDR1 SSHAT and CDR2 FNYEAQ (reference sequence). This CDR3 region has 11 residues. V lost 5 bases to trimming and J lost 5 bases, with 7 bases between them.

The sequence was collected from a human donor with melanoma. This chain links TRBV7-7 with TRBJ2-7; D remains ambiguous. Sequenced here: CD8+ T cells sorted from blood (inferred from file names), sampled from a patient given nivolumab and ipilimumab in sequence. The CDR3 sequence is CASSPGHEQYF. The CDR3 DNA is TGTGCCAGCAGCCCAGGTCACGAGCAGTACTTC.